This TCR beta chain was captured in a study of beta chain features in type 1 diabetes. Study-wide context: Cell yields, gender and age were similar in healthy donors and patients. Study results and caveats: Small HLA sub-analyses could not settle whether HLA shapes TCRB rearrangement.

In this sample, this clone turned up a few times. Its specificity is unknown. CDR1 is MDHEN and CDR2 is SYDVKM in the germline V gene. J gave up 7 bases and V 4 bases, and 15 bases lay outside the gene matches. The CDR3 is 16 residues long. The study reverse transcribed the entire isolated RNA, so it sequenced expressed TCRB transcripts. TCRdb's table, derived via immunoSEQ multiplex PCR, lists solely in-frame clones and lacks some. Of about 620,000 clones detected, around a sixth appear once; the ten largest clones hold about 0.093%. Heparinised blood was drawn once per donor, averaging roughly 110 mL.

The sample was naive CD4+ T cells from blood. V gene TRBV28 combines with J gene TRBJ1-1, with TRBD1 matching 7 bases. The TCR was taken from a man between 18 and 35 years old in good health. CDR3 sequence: CASSSYRGRVGNEAFF. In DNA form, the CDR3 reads TGTGCCAGCAGTTCATACAGGGGACGGGTTGGAAATGAAGCTTTCTTT.